The 23 T cell receptor beta chains listed next were all sequenced from one sample in a study of a mutant IDH1 vaccine in newly diagnosed glioma. These receptors' targets are unknown. Assay used: immunoSEQ multiplex PCR; TCRdb lists only in-frame clones, some missing. This sample has approximately 82,000 clones, with 75% to 90% found just once. As to time point: week 23, last vaccination. Every single dose of the vaccine, 300 ug of mutant IDH1 20-mer peptide, came with topical imiquimod. This material consisted of PBMCs, taken from a glioma patient whose treatment included an IDH1 peptide vaccine. These TCRs come from a woman aged 50 to 60 with glioma.

CDR3 DNA: TGTGCCAGCAGCGTCCTCGTAGGGGGGGGGAGCACAGATACGCAGTATTTT. This sequence encodes CASSVLVGGGSTDTQYF. The genes are TRBV9 and TRBJ2-3; the D gene is possibly TRBD2 (7 bases). The CDR3 has 17 amino acids. Trimming removed 2 bases from V and 0 bases from J, with 16 bases in between. The germline V gene has CDR1 SGDLS and CDR2 YYNGEE. The variable domain in full, completed from reference TRBV9 and TRBJ2-3, reads DSGVTQTPKHLITATGQRVTLRCSPRSGDLSVYWYQQSLDQGLQFLIQYYNGEERAKGNILERFSAQQFPDLHSELNLSSLELGDSALYFCASSVLVGGGSTDTQYFGPGTRLTVL.

V and J are TRBV19 and TRBJ1-5, with a weak D call TRBD1 (6 bases). Germline CDR1 LNHDA, CDR2 SQIVND (reference sequence). This CDR3 contains 13 residues. The ends were cut back, 10 bases at V and 4 bases at J, with 14 bases in the middle. CDR3: CATQGGWNQPQHF. CDR3 bases: TGTGCCACTCAAGGGGGTTGGAATCAGCCCCAGCATTTT.

In its sample, this clone was seen a few times. The V call is TRBV28, the J call TRBJ2-7; 9 nucleotides align to TRBD2. Losses at the gene ends were 5 bases for V and 3 bases for J; bases not matched to a gene: 11. The germline gives CDR1 MDHEN, CDR2 SYDVKM. CDR3 length equals 16 residues. CDR3 DNA sequence: TGTGCCAGCAGTCAAACTACGGGACTAGCCGACTACGAGCAGTACTTC. As protein: CASSQTTGLADYEQYF. The full variable domain, rest sourced from reference TRBV28 and TRBJ2-7, is DVKVTQSSRYLVKRTGEKVFLECVQDMDHENMFWYRQDPGLGLRLIYFSYDVKMKEKGDIPEGYSVSREKKERFSLILESASTNQTSMYLCASSQTTGLADYEQYFGPGTRLTVT.

The gene calls are TRBV7-2 and TRBJ1-6; D ambiguous. CDR3 length equals 12 residues. Per germline, CDR1 SGHTA and CDR2 FQGNSA. Between the trimmed V and J ends, which lost 5 bases and 4 bases, there was a span of 3 bases. The CDR3 region is CASSPYNSPLHF. CDR3 in DNA: TGTGCCAGCAGCCCTTATAATTCACCCCTCCACTTT.

The V gene is TRBV7-9, the J gene TRBJ2-5; 13 bases map to TRBD2. Germline loops: CDR1 SEHNR, CDR2 FQNEAQ (reference sequence). J was trimmed by 5 bases and V by 1 base; bases with no gene match: 4. The CDR3 runs 16 residues. CDR3 residues: CASSLGGLAGVETQYF. CDR3 DNA: TGTGCCAGCAGCTTAGGCGGACTAGCGGGAGTGGAGACCCAGTACTTC.

The chain links TRBV11-3 to TRBJ2-1; 8 bases line up with TRBD1. Germline values: CDR1 SGHNT, CDR2 YENEEA. The V and J ends lost 5 bases and 9 bases, in that order; junction bases with no gene match: 12. There are 15 residues in the CDR3. In nucleotides, the CDR3 is TGTGCCAGCAGCGCTGACAGGGGCAATTCGGGTGAGCAGTTCTTC. This sequence encodes CASSADRGNSGEQFF.

This rearrangement joins TRBV6-5 to TRBJ1-3; TRBD1 might be the D (6 bases). Germline CDR1 MNHEY, CDR2 SVGAGI. V lost 7 bases, J lost 8 bases, and 18 bases lay in between. The CDR3 covers 14 residues. The CDR3 region is CASTSRGGIDTIYF. The CDR3 nucleotides are TGTGCCAGCACTTCAAGGGGGGGCATAGACACCATATATTTT.

The chain recombines TRBV19 with TRBJ2-5; maybe TRBD1 (6 bases). Germline V gene lookup returns CDR1 LNHDA and CDR2 SQIVND (reference sequence). The ends were cut back, 5 bases at V and 1 base at J, with 11 bases in the middle. The CDR3 covers 14 residues. CDR3 protein: CASSSGQLQETQYF. The CDR3 DNA follows: TGTGCCAGTAGTTCCGGACAGCTCCAAGAGACCCAGTACTTC.

This sequence joins TRBV10-1 and TRBJ2-7; D possibly corresponds to TRBD1 (7 bases). This CDR3 has 14 residues. V gave up 10 bases and J gave up 3 bases, with 19 bases separating them. From germline, CDR1 is WNHNN and CDR2 SYGVQD (reference sequence). DNA of the CDR3: TGCGCCATAACTGACAGGGACTCGATCTACGAGCAGTACTTC. This gives the protein CAITDRDSIYEQYF.

The chain is built from TRBV28 and TRBJ1-5; 8 bases agree with TRBD1. The trim removed 5 bases at V and 8 bases at J, leaving 17 bases unmatched. The CDR3 has 17 residues. From germline, CDR1 is MDHEN and CDR2 SYDVKM. The CDR3 reads CASSLPQRDRSVEPQHF. The DNA for the CDR3 is TGTGCCAGCAGTCTCCCCCAACGGGACAGGTCAGTTGAGCCCCAGCATTTT. Combining the CDR3 with reference TRBV28 and TRBJ1-5 gives the whole variable domain DVKVTQSSRYLVKRTGEKVFLECVQDMDHENMFWYRQDPGLGLRLIYFSYDVKMKEKGDIPEGYSVSREKKERFSLILESASTNQTSMYLCASSLPQRDRSVEPQHFGDGTRLSIL.

This clone has only a few counts. V is TRBV21-1 and J is TRBJ2-5; the tabulated D call, TRBD1, remains unverified against the DNA. TRBV21-1 is a pseudogene locus. The CDR3 is made up of 15 amino acids. The CDR3 sequence is CASSNGDRLQETQYF. The CDR3 DNA reads as TGTGCCAGCAGCAACGGGGACAGGCTCCAAGAGACCCAGTACTTC.

J is TRBJ2-7 and V is TRBV27; 7 positions match TRBD2. Germline-derived CDR1 and CDR2 are MNHEY and SMNVEV (reference sequence). This CDR3 has 15 residues. Trimming cost V 2 bases and J 3 bases; bases outside gene matches: 7. This CDR3 reads CASSLRGVYGYEQYF. The CDR3 DNA is TGTGCCAGCAGTTTACGGGGGGTCTACGGCTACGAGCAGTACTTC.

The chain has TRBV18 and TRBJ2-5, with D tentatively TRBD1 or TRBD2 (5 bases each). The germline CDR1 and CDR2 sequences are KGHSH and LQKENI. Trimming left V 0 bases short and J 5 bases short, with 13 bases between. The CDR3 extends over 15 amino acids. CDR3 loop: CASSPPGTLGETQYF. Written as DNA, the CDR3 is TGTGCCAGCTCACCACCCGGGACCCTGGGGGAGACCCAGTACTTC.

This chain uses TRBV14 with TRBJ2-7, with unresolved D. Looked up from germline, CDR1 is SGHDN and CDR2 is FVKESK. The CDR3 spans 14 residues. V gave up 1 base and J gave up 1 base, with 8 bases separating them. CDR3 nucleotide sequence: TGTGCCAGCAGCCAAGGCGATCTGTCCTACGAGCAGTACTTC. Protein: CASSQGDLSYEQYF.

The chain recombines TRBV10-3 with TRBJ2-7; a possible D gene is TRBD2 (7 bases). Trimming cost V 4 bases and J 6 bases, with 16 bases left between them. Germline lookup yields CDR1 ENHRY and CDR2 SYGVKD. This CDR3 region has 14 residues. DNA for the CDR3: TGTGCCATCAGTGGAGGGAGGGGGGACCTCGAGCAGTACTTC. Translated: CAISGGRGDLEQYF.

This chain uses TRBV10-3 with TRBJ2-1, with 14 nucleotides matching TRBD2. The germline V gene has CDR1 ENHRY and CDR2 SYGVKD. The CDR3 contains 15 residues. V was pared by 3 bases and J by 8 bases, with 3 bases of the junction left unmatched. The CDR3 DNA follows: TGTGCCATCAGTGATCCGGGACTAGCGGGGGATGAGCAGTTCTTC. It is translated as CAISDPGLAGDEQFF.

This rearrangement joins TRBV30 to TRBJ2-3; 13 bases fit TRBD2. Germline assignment: CDR1 GTSNPN and CDR2 SVGIG (reference sequence). The CDR3 has 15 amino acids. The trim removed 4 bases at V and 4 bases at J, leaving 5 bases unmatched. CDR3 region: CAWNAGLAGPDTQYF. The CDR3 DNA reads TGTGCCTGGAACGCGGGACTAGCGGGACCAGATACGCAGTATTTT.

In DNA, the CDR3 is TGCGCCAGCAGACGAAGGGACCGGCCTGATGGCTACACCTTC. Protein sequence: CASRRRDRPDGYTF. The gene calls are TRBV5-1 and TRBJ1-2; D is perhaps TRBD1 (5 bases). The CDR3 is 14 amino acids. Trimming removed 5 bases from V and 6 bases from J, with 17 bases in between. Germline CDR1 SGHRS, CDR2 YFSETQ.

The chain couples TRBV5-4 to TRBJ2-7; TRBD2 agrees at 7 bases. J lost 7 bases, V lost 2 bases, and 12 bases had no gene match. CDR3 size: 15 residues. The germline CDR1 and CDR2 sequences are SGHNT and YYREEE (reference sequence). The CDR3 DNA follows: TGTGCCAGCAGCTTTTGGGGCGGGAGATTGCAAGAGCAGTACTTC. Translated, it gives CASSFWGGRLQEQYF.

The chain links TRBV30 to TRBJ2-1; 8 bases are shared with TRBD2. The germline V gene encodes CDR1 GTSNPN and CDR2 SVGIG (reference sequence). V shed 2 bases, J shed 5 bases, and the junction held 5 bases outside the gene matches. The CDR3 sequence is 14 residues long. CDR3: CAWSLGAGDNEQFF. CDR3 DNA sequence: TGTGCCTGGAGTTTGGGAGCGGGAGACAATGAGCAGTTCTTC. Filled out from reference TRBV30 and TRBJ2-1, the complete variable domain reads SQTIHQWPATLVQPVGSPLSLECTVEGTSNPNLYWYRQAAGRGLQLLFYSVGIGQISSEVPQNLSASRPQDRQFILSSKKLLLSDSGFYLCAWSLGAGDNEQFFGPGTRLTVL.

The chain carries TRBV19 and TRBJ2-2, with TRBD1 matching over 10 bases. The CDR3 consists of 17 residues. V gave up 7 bases and J gave up 6 bases; unmatched junction bases: 14. Germline lookup yields CDR1 LNHDA and CDR2 SQIVND (reference sequence). The DNA for the CDR3 is TGTGCCAGTACCCCCCTACTGGGGACAGGGGTCGCCGGGGAGCTGTTTTTT. It encodes CASTPLLGTGVAGELFF.

CDR3 sequence (DNA): TGTGCCAGCAGCCAAGAAGGCTGGGGGACGGGCTCCTACGAGCAGTACTTC. This gives the protein CASSQEGWGTGSYEQYF. The chain is built from TRBV14 and TRBJ2-7; D might be TRBD1 or TRBD2, each matching 5 bases. There are 17 residues in the CDR3. V shed 0 bases and J shed 0 bases, with 15 bases lying between them. Germline V lookup: CDR1 SGHDN, CDR2 FVKESK.

The J gene is TRBJ2-6, the V gene TRBV30; no firm D call. This CDR3 comprises 13 residues. Germline CDR1 reads GTSNPN; CDR2 reads SVGIG (reference sequence). The ends were cut back, 6 bases at V and 0 bases at J, with 6 bases in the middle. CDR3 in amino acids: CACLSSGANVLTF. The CDR3 DNA follows: TGTGCCTGCCTTAGCTCTGGGGCCAACGTCCTGACTTTC.